This TCR beta chain was profiled in a study of T-cell memory formation after mild COVID-19. This clonotype was observed a few times. CDR3 size: 16 residues. Trimming removed 3 bases from V and 0 bases from J; junction bases left unmatched: 6. Germline V gives CDR1 MNHNY, CDR2 SVGAGI (reference sequence). One entry per CDR3 protein results from TCRdb running MiXCR on the 5' RACE reads. The sample yields hundreds of thousands of distinct CDR3 sequences, about 20% seen once. Source material: PBMCs or a T cell subset sorted from them (not recorded which). The chain uses TRBV6-6 and TRBJ2-3, with 7 bases matching TRBD1. The origin of this receptor is an adult woman who had mild COVID-19 (a few samples of this study predate the infection). Cell type and time point are not known. The CDR3 protein is CASSYPLRGSTDTQYF. Here the CDR3 DNA reads TGTGCCAGCAGTTATCCCCTCAGGGGGAGCACAGATACGCAGTATTTT.